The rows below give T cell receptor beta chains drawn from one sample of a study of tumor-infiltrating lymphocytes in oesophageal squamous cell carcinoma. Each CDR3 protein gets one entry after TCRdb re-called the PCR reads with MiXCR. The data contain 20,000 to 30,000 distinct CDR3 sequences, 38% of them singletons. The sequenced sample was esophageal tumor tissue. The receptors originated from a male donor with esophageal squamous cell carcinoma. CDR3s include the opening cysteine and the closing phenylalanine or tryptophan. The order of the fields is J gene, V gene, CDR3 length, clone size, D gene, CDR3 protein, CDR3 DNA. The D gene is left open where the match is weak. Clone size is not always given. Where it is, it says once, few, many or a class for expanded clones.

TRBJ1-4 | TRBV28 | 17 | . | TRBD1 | CASRGYRDRGYNEKLFF | TGTGCCAGCAGGGGATACCGGGACAGGGGCTATAATGAAAAACTGTTTTTT
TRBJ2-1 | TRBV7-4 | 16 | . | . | CASSTGGTGDYNEQFF | TGTGCCAGCAGCACAGGCGGGACGGGGGACTACAATGAGCAGTTCTTC
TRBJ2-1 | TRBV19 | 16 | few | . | CASSIVDMPSYNEQFF | TGTGCCAGTAGTATAGTTGACATGCCCTCCTACAATGAGCAGTTCTTC
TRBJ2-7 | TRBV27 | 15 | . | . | CASGLRHRIFYEQYF | TGTGCCAGCGGACTCCGGCACAGGATTTTCTACGAGCAGTACTTC
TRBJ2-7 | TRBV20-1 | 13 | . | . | CSARSDTDPKQYF | TGCAGTGCTAGATCGGACACCGACCCCAAGCAGTACTTC
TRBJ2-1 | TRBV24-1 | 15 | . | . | CATRGVVDSYNEQFF | TGTGCCACCCGCGGGGTAGTCGACTCCTACAATGAGCAGTTCTTC
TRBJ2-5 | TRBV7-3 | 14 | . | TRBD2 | CASSLVAGLETQYF | TGTGCCAGCAGCTTAGTAGCGGGGTTGGAGACCCAGTACTTC
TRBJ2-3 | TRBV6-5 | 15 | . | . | CASSYRTTSLDTQYF | TGTGCCAGCAGTTATCGGACCACAAGTCTAGATACGCAGTATTTT
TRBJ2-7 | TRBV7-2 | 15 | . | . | CASSIAYGKFNEQYF | TGTGCCAGCAGTATCGCGTACGGGAAGTTTAACGAGCAGTACTTC
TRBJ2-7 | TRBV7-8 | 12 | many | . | CASSLVWGYSYF | TGTGCCAGCAGCTTAGTTTGGGGCTATTCGTACTTC
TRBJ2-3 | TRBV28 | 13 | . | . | CASSPSALGTQYF | TGTGCCAGCAGCCCATCAGCCTTAGGTACGCAGTATTTT
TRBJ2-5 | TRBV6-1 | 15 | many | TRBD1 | CASSYWTGREKTQYF | TGTGCCAGCAGTTATTGGACAGGGCGAGAAAAGACCCAGTACTTC
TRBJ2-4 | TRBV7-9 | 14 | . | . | CASSRDGANSPLHF | TGTGCCAGCAGCAGGGACGGTGCTAATTCACCCCTCCACTTC
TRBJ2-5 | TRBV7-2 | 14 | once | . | CASSLVSGPETQYF | TGTGCCAGCAGCTTAGTTTCAGGGCCTGAGACCCAGTACTTC
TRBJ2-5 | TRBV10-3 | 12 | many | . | CAISDHQETQYF | TGTGCCATCAGTGACCACCAAGAGACCCAGTACTTC
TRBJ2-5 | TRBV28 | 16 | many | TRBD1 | CASSSGTEGLGETQYF | TGTGCCAGCAGTTCGGGGACAGAGGGCCTTGGGGAGACCCAGTACTTC
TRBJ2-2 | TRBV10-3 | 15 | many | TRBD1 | CAIRTGQGMAGELFF | TGTGCCATCAGGACCGGACAGGGAATGGCCGGGGAGCTGTTTTTT
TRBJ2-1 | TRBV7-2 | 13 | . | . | CASSLWRGNEQFF | TGTGCCAGCAGCTTATGGCGGGGCAATGAGCAGTTCTTC
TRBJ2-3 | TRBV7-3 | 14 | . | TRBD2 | CASSTGGWTDTQYF | TGTGCCAGCAGCACGGGGGGGTGGACAGATACGCAGTATTTT
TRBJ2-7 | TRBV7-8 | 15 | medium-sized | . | CASSHARGAGYEQYF | TGTGCCAGCAGCCATGCCCGTGGGGCAGGCTACGAGCAGTACTTC
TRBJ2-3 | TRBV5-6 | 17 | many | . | CASSLAGRLGSTDTQYF | TGTGCCAGCAGCTTGGCCGGAAGGTTGGGGAGCACAGATACGCAGTATTTT
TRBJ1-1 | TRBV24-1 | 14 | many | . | CATKDSQGDTEAFF | TGTGCCACCAAGGACTCCCAAGGGGACACTGAAGCTTTCTTT
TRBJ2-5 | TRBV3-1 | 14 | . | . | CASSFRGRGETQYF | TGTGCCAGCAGCTTTCGGGGCAGGGGAGAGACCCAGTACTTC
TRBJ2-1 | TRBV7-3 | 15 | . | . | CASSLLAFSYNEQFF | TGTGCCAGCAGCTTACTAGCGTTCTCCTACAATGAGCAGTTCTTC
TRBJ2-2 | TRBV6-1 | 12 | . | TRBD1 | CASSEVVGTVYF | TGTGCCAGCAGTGAAGTGGTCGGGACAGTCTATTTT
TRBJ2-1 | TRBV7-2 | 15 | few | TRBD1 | CASSPQGQGHNEQFF | TGTGCCAGCAGCCCCCAGGGACAGGGGCACAATGAGCAGTTCTTC
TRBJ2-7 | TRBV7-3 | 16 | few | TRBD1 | CASSLGSGTGSYEQYF | TGTGCCAGCAGCCTAGGGTCAGGGACAGGGAGCTACGAGCAGTACTTC
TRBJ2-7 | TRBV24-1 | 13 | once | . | CATSDTQGYEQYF | TGTGCCACCAGTGATACGCAGGGCTACGAGCAGTACTTC
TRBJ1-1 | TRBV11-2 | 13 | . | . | CASSLRLLDGAFF | TGTGCCAGCAGCTTACGGCTCTTAGATGGAGCTTTCTTT
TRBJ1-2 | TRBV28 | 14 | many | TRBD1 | CASRWGGRGYGYTF | TGTGCCAGCAGGTGGGGGGGCAGGGGGTATGGCTACACCTTC
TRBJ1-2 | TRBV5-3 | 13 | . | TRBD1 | CARSLVISGQLDF | TGTGCCAGAAGCTTGGTAATTTCGGGACAGCTTGACTTC
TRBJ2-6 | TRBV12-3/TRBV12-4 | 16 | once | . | CASSWGQISGANVLTF | TGTGCCAGCAGTTGGGGGCAAATCTCTGGGGCCAACGTCCTGACTTTC
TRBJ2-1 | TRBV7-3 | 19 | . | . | CASSLMYSWAGPPINEQFF | TGTGCCAGCAGCTTAATGTACTCGTGGGCGGGCCCCCCCATCAATGAGCAGTTCTTC
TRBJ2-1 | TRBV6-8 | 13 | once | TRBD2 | CATRLAVQYEQFF | TGTGCCACCCGACTAGCGGTCCAATACGAGCAGTTCTTC
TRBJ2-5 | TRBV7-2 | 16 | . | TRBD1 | CASSAYRGRGLETQYF | TGTGCCAGCAGCGCCTACAGGGGGCGCGGTCTAGAGACCCAGTACTTC
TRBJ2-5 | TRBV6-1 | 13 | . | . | CASSGGNQETQYF | TGTGCCAGCAGTGGGGGAAATCAAGAGACCCAGTACTTC
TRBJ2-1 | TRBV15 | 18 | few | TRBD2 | CATSRDRSGGVSYNEQFF | TGTGCCACCAGCAGAGATCGAAGCGGGGGGGTTTCCTACAATGAGCAGTTCTTC